This TCR beta chain was observed in a study of radiotherapy plus CTLA-4 blockade in lung cancer. Overall study context: Disease control was seen in around 31% of patients, objective responses in roughly 17%.

Sequencing used immunoSEQ multiplex PCR; TCRdb keeps in-frame clones, though not all of them. The sample records about 43,000 clones, 65% to 70% being singletons. The study gave focal radiation plus ipilimumab CTLA-4 blockade to patients with chemo-refractory metastatic non-small-cell lung cancer. This CDR3 has 15 amino acids. J lost 5 bases, V lost 0 bases, and 4 bases had no gene match. CDR1 and CDR2 (germline): LGHNA, YNFKEQ. This material consisted of peripheral blood, taken from a patient treated with radiotherapy plus ipilimumab. This chain joins TRBV4-2 and TRBJ2-1, with 7 nucleotides matching TRBD2. The source of this sequence is a human donor with non-small cell lung cancer who had a partial response to radiotherapy plus ipilimumab. The CDR3 loop reads CASSQDGLGHNEQFF. Written as DNA, the CDR3 is TGTGCCAGCAGCCAAGATGGACTAGGGCACAATGAGCAGTTCTTC.